A single sample is the source of the 17 T cell receptor beta chains below, sequenced in a study of response to subunit inactivated influenza vaccine. One entry per CDR3 protein results from TCRdb running MiXCR on the RT-PCR reads. Of fewer than 750,000 distinct CDR3 sequences detected, 11% to 15% appear once; the ten largest clones hold over 8.5%. Source: PBMCs from blood, taken about 13 days after vaccination. All receptors come from a man aged 50 or older who received an inactivated influenza vaccine.

The V gene is TRBV4-3, the J gene TRBJ1-1; the D is unclear. The V gene's germline CDR1 is LGHNA and CDR2 YSLEER. The CDR3 loop spans 15 amino acids. V lost 0 bases and J lost 1, with 9 bases in between. This CDR3 is CASSQDSSGNTEAFF. Here the CDR3 DNA reads TGCGCCAGCAGCCAAGATTCTTCAGGGAACACTGAAGCTTTCTTT.

V gene TRBV12-3 or TRBV12-4 combines with J gene TRBJ2-7; weak D call: TRBD1 (6 bases). V lost 4 bases, J lost 3 bases, and 13 bases lay in between. The CDR3 has 14 amino acids. CDR3 DNA: TGTGCCAGCAGTTCAGCCAGGGGCCGCTACGAGCAGTACTTC. Residues: CASSSARGRYEQYF.

The chain carries TRBV12-3 or TRBV12-4 and TRBJ2-1; 9 positions agree with TRBD2. CDR3 size: 16 residues. The ends lost 6 bases at V and 4 bases at J; junction bases unmatched: 10. CDR3 nucleotides: TGTGCCAGCAGGACTCCTCTAGCGGGAAGTTACAATGAGCAGTTCTTC. Protein: CASRTPLAGSYNEQFF.

This chain uses TRBV12-3 or TRBV12-4 with TRBJ1-2, with TRBD1 as a possible D gene (5 bases). The V end was cut by 10 bases, the J end by 3 bases, with 18 bases between. The CDR3 totals 14 residues. CDR3 region: CATRGQGRDYGYTF. The CDR3 DNA reads TGTGCCACCCGCGGGCAGGGAAGGGACTATGGCTACACCTTC.

This clonotype was recorded a few times. DNA of the CDR3: TGTGCCAGCAGCCGAGGGCAGGGGCCCTCCTACGAGCAGTACTTC. This gives the protein CASSRGQGPSYEQYF. The J gene is TRBJ2-7, the V gene TRBV14, with D possibly matching TRBD1 (6 bases). V lost 4 bases and J 0 bases, leaving 13 bases between the germline ends. Per the germline V gene, CDR1 is SGHDN and CDR2 is FVKESK. CDR3 size: 15 residues.

This clonotype turned up a few times. This rearrangement joins TRBV7-2 to TRBJ2-3; no reliable D call. V lost 0 bases to trimming and J lost 8 bases, with 12 bases between them. Germline V gene data show CDR1 as SGHTA and CDR2 as FQGNSA. This CDR3 has 14 residues. CDR3 region: CASSLAFSASTQYF. The DNA for the CDR3 is TGTGCCAGCAGCTTAGCCTTCTCGGCCTCTACGCAGTATTTT.

This clonotype was detected only a few times. CDR3: CASSVAGTTTDTQYF. CDR3 nucleotides: TGTGCCAGCAGCGTTGCCGGGACTACCACAGATACGCAGTATTTT. The gene calls are TRBV9 and TRBJ2-3; TRBD2 agrees at 7 bases. This CDR3 region has 15 residues. Per the germline V gene, CDR1 is SGDLS and CDR2 is YYNGEE. The trim removed 2 bases at V and 2 bases at J, leaving 5 bases unmatched.

This rearrangement joins TRBV29-1 to TRBJ2-1; 7 nucleotides match TRBD1. CDR1 and CDR2 (germline): SQVTM, ANQGSEA. This CDR3 has 14 residues. The J segment lost 4 bases and the V segment lost 7 bases, leaving 10 bases of the junction unmatched. The CDR3 loop reads CSGQGPHTYNEQFF. CDR3 sequence (DNA): TGCAGCGGACAGGGCCCCCACACATACAATGAGCAGTTCTTC.

This clonotype has ten or more counts. CDR3 DNA sequence: TGCGCCAGCAGCCGGGACATCTCTAACTATGGCTACACCTTC. Its translation is CASSRDISNYGYTF. The gene calls are TRBV5-1 and TRBJ1-2; possibly TRBD1 for D (6 bases). The CDR3 length is 14 residues. CDR1 is SGHRS, CDR2 YFSETQ, per germline. Trimming took 4 bases from V and 0 from J, leaving 10 bases between them.

This clonotype was counted a few times. This rearrangement joins TRBV28 to TRBJ2-2; the match to TRBD2 covers 12 bases. Per the germline V gene, CDR1 is MDHEN and CDR2 is SYDVKM. The CDR3 is 17 residues long. The J segment lost 8 bases and the V segment lost 3 bases, leaving 10 bases of the junction unmatched. The DNA for the CDR3 is TGTGCCAGCAGTTTGCTAGCGGGAGGGCCCTACGGTGGGGAGCTGTTTTTT. This sequence encodes CASSLLAGGPYGGELFF.

This clonotype turned up a few times. The J gene is TRBJ2-7, the V gene TRBV18, with a weak D call TRBD2 (6 bases). Germline V gene sequence: CDR1 KGHSH, CDR2 LQKENI. Trimming cost V 6 bases and J 4 bases, with 16 bases left between them. This CDR3 is built from 14 residues. The CDR3 is CASSPGVSPYEQYF. In DNA form, the CDR3 reads TGTGCCAGCTCGCCGGGAGTCAGCCCATACGAGCAGTACTTC.

This clonotype was picked up many times. The rearrangement links TRBV12-3 or TRBV12-4 to TRBJ1-2; no clear D. Trimming removed 2 bases at V and 3 bases at J, with 7 bases between. This CDR3 has 13 amino acids. CDR3 DNA sequence: TGTGCCAGCAGTTTACGGGGTGACTATGGCTACACCTTC. Protein product: CASSLRGDYGYTF.

V is TRBV6-1 and J is TRBJ2-1; 8 positions match TRBD2. Germline trimming cut 6 bases from V and 7 bases from J; bases unmatched to any gene: 14. Germline assignment: CDR1 MNHNS and CDR2 SASEGT. This CDR3 region has 16 residues. Written as DNA, the CDR3 is TGTGCCAGCAGCAAACGACCGGGACTAGTGCTGAATGAGCAGTTCTTC. This codes for CASSKRPGLVLNEQFF.

This clonotype was detected a few times. The chain recombines TRBV28 with TRBJ1-1; D unclear. CDR3 size: 14 residues. CDR1 is MDHEN, CDR2 SYDVKM, per germline. Deletions cut 4 bases from V and 0 bases from J, with 9 bases between. The CDR3 sequence: CASSSPSMNTEAFF. As DNA, the CDR3 is TGTGCCAGCAGTTCCCCTTCCATGAACACTGAAGCTTTCTTT.

The chain couples TRBV6-5 to TRBJ2-1; 9 nucleotides align to TRBD2. In germline, CDR1 is MNHEY, CDR2 SVGAGI. The CDR3 extends over 15 amino acids. Trimming at V came to 2 bases and at J to 2 bases, leaving 1 base not matched to a gene. CDR3 nucleotide sequence: TGTGCCAGCAGTTACGCGGGGGGGGCCTACAATGAGCAGTTCTTC. This translates into CASSYAGGAYNEQFF.

This clonotype was observed at least ten times. The gene calls are TRBV20-1 and TRBJ1-2; the D gene is possibly TRBD1 (5 bases). Germline-derived CDR1 and CDR2 are DFQATT and SNEGSKA (reference sequence). The CDR3 consists of 11 residues. V was clipped by 3 bases and J by 6 bases, with 8 bases between them. In nucleotides, the CDR3 is TGCAGTGCTAGGGAGGGGAATGGCTACACCTTC. Protein sequence: CSAREGNGYTF.

The CDR3, as DNA: TGTGCCAGCAGCATGGGAGAGGCCGGGGGGACCCAAGAGACCCAGTACTTC. Its protein is CASSMGEAGGTQETQYF. The chain combines TRBV5-5 with TRBJ2-5, with TRBD2 matching over 7 bases. The junction had 13 bases not matched to a gene; V was cut back by 4 bases and J by 1 base. The germline CDR1 and CDR2 sequences are SGHKS and YYEKEE (reference sequence). The CDR3 sequence is 17 residues long.